The 18 T cell receptor beta chains presented below share a single source sample, sequenced in a study of T cell responses to AZD1222 COVID-19 vaccine. The repertoire was sequenced with immunoSEQ multiplex PCR; TCRdb's copy has only in-frame clones and lacks some. The sample includes approximately 210,000 clones, around 94% of them seen just once. The sequencing used peripheral blood, collected 28 days after the second dose of the MenACWY control vaccine. Every receptor here comes from an adult who received the MenACWY meningococcal vaccine as a control.

The chain couples TRBV3-1 (or the pseudogene TRBV3-2) to TRBJ1-2; no firm D call. This CDR3 is 12 amino acids long. With 1 base removed from V and 2 bases from J, the gap between germline ends came to 2 bases. Germline-derived CDR1 and CDR2 are LGHDT and YNNKEL (reference sequence). The CDR3 protein is CASSQANYGYTF. The CDR3 nucleotides read TGTGCCAGCAGCCAAGCAAACTATGGCTACACCTTC.

Here the CDR3 DNA reads TGTGCCAGCAGCTTAGTAAGGAACACTGAAGCTTTCTTT. Its translation is CASSLVRNTEAFF. The V gene is TRBV11-3, the J gene TRBJ1-1, with D hard to call. CDR3 length: 13 amino acids. V shed 1 base and J shed 1 base, with 4 bases lying between them. Germline CDR1 is SGHNT and CDR2 is YENEEA.

V usage is TRBV6-5 and J usage is TRBJ2-5; 9 bases are a match to TRBD1. CDR3 length: 16 residues. The germline V gene encodes CDR1 MNHEY and CDR2 SVGAGI. The V gene end was trimmed by 2 bases and the J gene end by 2 bases; junction bases not matched to a gene: 6. CDR3: CASSYTLGTGQETQYF. DNA of the CDR3: TGTGCCAGCAGTTACACTTTAGGGACAGGGCAAGAGACCCAGTACTTC.

This rearrangement joins TRBV7-9 to TRBJ1-4; D may be TRBD1 (5 bases). V was clipped by 1 base and J by 7 bases, with 10 bases between them. CDR3 length: 14 amino acids. The germline gives CDR1 SEHNR, CDR2 FQNEAQ (reference sequence). The CDR3 sequence: CASSLEGRGEKLFF. As DNA, the CDR3 is TGTGCCAGCAGCTTAGAGGGGCGGGGTGAAAAACTGTTTTTT.

The gene calls are TRBV28 and TRBJ2-6; D might be TRBD2 (6 bases). Germline CDR1 is MDHEN and CDR2 is SYDVKM. Trimming cost V 5 bases and J 4 bases, with 12 bases left between them. The CDR3 contains 15 residues. The CDR3 is CASSPPGVGANVLTF. As DNA, the CDR3 is TGTGCCAGCAGTCCTCCGGGGGTCGGGGCCAACGTCCTGACTTTC.

The chain couples TRBV10-3 to TRBJ1-1, with TRBD1 matching 7 bases. J gave up 5 bases and V 1 base, and 7 bases lay outside the gene matches. In germline, CDR1 is ENHRY, CDR2 SYGVKD. CDR3 length equals 15 residues. In DNA, the CDR3 is TGTGCCATCAGTGAGTTGGCCACAGGGGCGACTGAAGCTTTCTTT. As protein: CAISELATGATEAFF.

The V and J genes are TRBV19 and TRBJ2-7, with 7 bases aligning to TRBD2. Germline V CDR1 and CDR2: LNHDA, SQIVND (reference sequence). The CDR3 has 12 residues. Trimming at V came to 4 bases and at J to 3 bases, leaving 0 bases not matched to a gene. CDR3 amino acids: CASSSGSYEQYF. Written as DNA, the CDR3 is TGTGCCAGTAGTAGCGGGAGCTACGAGCAGTACTTC.

This clone was recorded once. The chain has TRBV9 and TRBJ2-6, with D hard to call. The V gene lost 3 bases and the J gene lost 2 bases, with 6 bases spanning the gap. The germline CDR1 and CDR2 sequences are SGDLS and YYNGEE. CDR3 size: 14 residues. CDR3 in DNA: TGTGCCAGCAGCGCCCCCCCTGGGGCCAACGTCCTGACTTTC. Translation gives CASSAPPGANVLTF.

The count of this clone is one. The rearrangement joins TRBV5-1 to TRBJ2-7; the D call may be TRBD1 or TRBD2 (5 bases each). Germline V lookup: CDR1 SGHRS, CDR2 YFSETQ. This CDR3 contains 15 residues. The V gene lost 4 bases and the J gene lost 2 bases, with 16 bases spanning the gap. CDR3 loop: CASSGGQGATYEQYF. As DNA, the CDR3 is TGCGCCAGCAGCGGCGGGCAGGGAGCCACCTACGAGCAGTACTTC.

This rearrangement joins TRBV11-2 to TRBJ2-7; 16 nucleotides agree with TRBD2. The CDR3 sequence is 16 residues long. The germline CDR1 and CDR2 sequences are SGHAT and FQNNGV. V shed 4 bases and J 7 bases; nucleotides not matched to a gene: 7. The CDR3 DNA is TGTGCCAGCAGCTCTGGGACTAGCGGGGGGGCCGGTGAGCAGTACTTC. Its protein product is CASSSGTSGGAGEQYF.

V is TRBV28 and J is TRBJ2-3, with 10 bases aligning to TRBD1. Germline V lookup: CDR1 MDHEN, CDR2 SYDVKM. V shed 4 bases, J shed 2 bases, and the junction held 3 bases outside the gene matches. The CDR3 is 15 amino acids. CDR3: CASSSDRGLTDTQYF. CDR3 coding DNA: TGTGCCAGCAGTTCAGACAGGGGGCTCACAGATACGCAGTATTTT.

This clone has a single count. The gene calls are TRBV28 and TRBJ1-2; 12 bases match TRBD1. The CDR3 loop spans 16 amino acids. Unmatched junction bases numbered 11, after V lost 3 bases and J lost 9 bases. Germline V gene sequence: CDR1 MDHEN, CDR2 SYDVKM. The CDR3 loop reads CASSFLAGTGGLSYTF. The DNA for the CDR3 is TGTGCCAGCAGTTTCCTTGCAGGGACAGGGGGCTTGAGCTACACCTTC.

The V call is TRBV12-3 or TRBV12-4, the J call TRBJ1-2, with 8 bases identical to TRBD1. The CDR3 contains 13 residues. Losses at the gene ends were 3 bases for V and 7 bases for J; bases not matched to a gene: 4. CDR3 nucleotide sequence: TGTGCCAGCAGTTTCGGCAGGGGGCTTGGCTACACCTTC. Translation: CASSFGRGLGYTF.

The rearrangement joins TRBV19 to TRBJ2-2, with D possibly TRBD2 on 5 matching bases. The CDR3 spans 14 residues. Germline CDR1 LNHDA, CDR2 SQIVND (reference sequence). V lost 4 bases, J lost 6 bases, and 12 bases lay in between. For the CDR3, the DNA is TGTGCCAGTAGTAGAGGATACGGGGCCGGGGAGCTGTTTTTT. This gives the protein CASSRGYGAGELFF.

The sample holds one count of this clone. The chain carries TRBV10-3 and TRBJ1-5; 7 nucleotides match TRBD1. This CDR3 comprises 17 residues. Looked up from germline, CDR1 is ENHRY and CDR2 is SYGVKD. Trimming cost V 0 bases and J 2 bases; bases outside gene matches: 7. The CDR3 DNA reads TGTGCCATCAGTGAGTCGACAGGGAAGGGGGGCAATCAGCCCCAGCATTTT. Protein product: CAISESTGKGGNQPQHF.

This clone appeared once. The chain recombines TRBV19 with TRBJ2-7; D could derive from TRBD1 or TRBD2 (5 bases each). CDR1 is LNHDA and CDR2 is SQIVND in the germline V gene (reference sequence). Between the trimmed V and J ends, which lost 7 bases and 9 bases, there was a span of 13 bases. The CDR3 covers 11 residues. The CDR3 nucleotides read TGTGCCAGTACGGGCCTTGGGGGGCAGTACTTC. Amino acids: CASTGLGGQYF.

The rearrangement uses TRBV5-1 and TRBJ2-5; 9 nucleotides match TRBD1. The V and J ends lost 0 bases and 5 bases, in that order; junction bases with no gene match: 8. The CDR3 runs 16 residues. Germline V gene lookup returns CDR1 SGHRS and CDR2 YFSETQ. CDR3 region: CASSLVGQGSPETQYF. In nucleotides, the CDR3 is TGCGCCAGCAGCTTGGTGGGACAGGGTTCCCCGGAGACCCAGTACTTC.

The chain uses TRBV6-5 and TRBJ2-2, with a tentative D call TRBD2 (7 bases). Looked up from germline, CDR1 is MNHEY and CDR2 is SVGAGI. There are 15 residues in the CDR3. Trimming took 5 bases from V and 4 from J, leaving 14 bases between them. This CDR3 reads CASSTLGGATGELFF. The CDR3 nucleotides are TGTGCCAGCAGTACCCTTGGGGGGGCCACCGGGGAGCTGTTTTTT.